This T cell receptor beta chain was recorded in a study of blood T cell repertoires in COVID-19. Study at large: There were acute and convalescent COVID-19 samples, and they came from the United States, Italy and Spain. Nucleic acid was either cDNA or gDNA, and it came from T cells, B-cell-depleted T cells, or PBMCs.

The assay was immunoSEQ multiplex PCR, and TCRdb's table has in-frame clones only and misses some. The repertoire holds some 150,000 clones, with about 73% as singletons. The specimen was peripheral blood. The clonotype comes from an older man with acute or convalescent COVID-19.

CDR3 residues: CASSDQFAGGTEAFF. Written as DNA, the CDR3 is TGTGCCAGCAGTGATCAATTTGCGGGAGGCACTGAAGCTTTCTTT. The gene calls are TRBV2 and TRBJ1-1; D is unclear. Germline V CDR1 and CDR2: SNHLY, FYNNEI. V was trimmed by 3 bases and J by 4 bases, leaving 15 bases between them. The CDR3 contains 15 residues. The full variable domain, rest sourced from reference TRBV2 and TRBJ1-1, is EPEVTQTPSHQVTQMGQEVILRCVPISNHLYFYWYRQILGQKVEFLVSFYNNEISEKSEIFDDQFSVERPDGSNFTLKIRSTKLEDSAMYFCASSDQFAGGTEAFFGQGTRLTVV.